This T cell receptor (beta chain) is drawn from a study of cytomegalovirus exposure and HLA in healthy donors. The method was immunoSEQ multiplex PCR; TCRdb's version includes in-frame clones alone and lacks a portion of them. The sample consists of 95,000 to 120,000 clones, around 95% of them appearing once. This clone was seen a few times. CDR3 size: 14 residues. Germline CDR1 and CDR2: MNHEY and SVGAGI. Between the trimmed V and J ends, which lost 5 bases and 1 base, there was a span of 12 bases. V usage is TRBV6-5 and J usage is TRBJ2-7, with D possibly being TRBD1 (6 bases). Sequences were obtained from PBMCs. The receptor was isolated from a woman aged 18-29 years in good health and CMV-seronegative. The CDR3 spells CASSPNTGSYEQYF. CDR3 bases: TGTGCCAGCAGTCCCAATACAGGGTCCTACGAGCAGTACTTC.